These T cell receptor beta chains were read from a single sample in a study of OX40 agonist ivuxolimab in advanced cancers. Repertoires were generated with immunoSEQ multiplex PCR, while TCRdb's copy carries only in-frame clones and drops some. Here the sample spans 70,000 to 85,000 clones, 90% to 95% being singletons. Sequenced here: CD4+ or CD8+ T cells sorted from blood, sampled in a trial of the OX40 agonist ivuxolimab. These receptors came from an adult with an advanced solid tumor such as melanoma, head and neck, liver or kidney cancer. The CDR3 runs from the conserved cysteine through the conserved F or W. D genes are given only for firm matches. Size is stated for part of the rows, as once, few or many counts, or as a class when the clone is expanded.

v_call	clone_size	j_call	d_call	cdr3_nt	cdr3_aa
TRBV5-1	.	TRBJ1-1	.	TGCGCCAGCAGCTTGGAAACGACCTCATCGGGCACTGAAGCTTTCTTT	CASSLETTSSGTEAFF
TRBV19	.	TRBJ2-2	.	TGTGCCAGTAGAGGTGTCTTCACGAACACCGGGGAGCTGTTTTTT	CASRGVFTNTGELFF
TRBV11-3	.	TRBJ2-3	.	TGTGCCAGCAGCCCAAGTAGGAGCACAGATACGCAGTATTTT	CASSPSRSTDTQYF
TRBV9	few	TRBJ1-5	.	TGTGCCAGCAGCGTTCAGGGCAATCAGCCCCAGCATTTT	CASSVQGNQPQHF
TRBV30	.	TRBJ1-6	.	TGTGCCTGGGTTCAGCCCGGGACGGTCAATTCACCCCTCCACTTT	CAWVQPGTVNSPLHF
TRBV7-2	once	TRBJ2-3	.	TGTGCCAGCAGCTCTTCTTTGGACAGAAGAGGCTATACGCAGTATTTT	CASSSSLDRRGYTQYF
TRBV6-5	once	TRBJ1-2	.	TGTGCCAGCAGTTACGGTGTAGAAGGAAACTATGGCTACACCTTC	CASSYGVEGNYGYTF
TRBV4-1	.	TRBJ1-2	.	TGCGCCAGCAGCCAAGATCTAGCGCTGGCAGTCTATGGCTACACCTTC	CASSQDLALAVYGYTF
TRBV9	.	TRBJ2-1	TRBD2	TGTGCCAGTCAATCGGGACTAGCGGGAGAGGATGAGCAGTTCTTC	CASQSGLAGEDEQFF
TRBV7-8	.	TRBJ1-2	.	TGTGCCAGCAGCTACCAAACAGGGAACGGCTACACCTTC	CASSYQTGNGYTF
TRBV2	.	TRBJ2-5	.	TGTGCCAGCAGTGTTACGGAGACCCAGTACTTC	CASSVTETQYF
TRBV7-9	.	TRBJ1-3	.	TGTGCCAGCAGCCGAGGGACAATCAGTCGGGACACCATATATTTT	CASSRGTISRDTIYF
TRBV6-5	.	TRBJ2-7	.	TGTGCCAGCAGTAAACCTTCCGGGGGCTACGAGCAGTACTTC	CASSKPSGGYEQYF
TRBV11-2	.	TRBJ2-3	TRBD1	TGTGCCAGCAGCTTAACCCCGACAGGGGCCCCGGATACGCAGTATTTT	CASSLTPTGAPDTQYF
TRBV4-3	once	TRBJ1-1	.	TGCGCCAGCAGCCAAGCGGCGAACACTGAAGCTTTCTTT	CASSQAANTEAFF
TRBV6-6	.	TRBJ1-1	.	TGTGCCAGTTGGGCCGGATCTGTCGCTGAAGCTTTCTTT	CASWAGSVAEAFF
TRBV27	.	TRBJ1-5	.	TGTGCCAGCAGTCTAAGGGAGGGCCAGCCCCAGCATTTT	CASSLREGQPQHF
TRBV5-1	few	TRBJ2-7	.	TGCGCCAGCAGCACGACAGGCCACTACGAGCAGTACTTC	CASSTTGHYEQYF
TRBV29-1	.	TRBJ2-7	TRBD1	TGCAGCATCGGGACAGGGATCGGCGGGAGCTCCGAGCAGTACTTC	CSIGTGIGGSSEQYF
TRBV6-5	.	TRBJ1-5	.	TGTGCCAGCAGTTACCTGCGGGGTCAGCCCCAGCATTTT	CASSYLRGQPQHF
TRBV9	.	TRBJ2-1	TRBD2	TGTGCCAGCAGCGTCCGAGCGGGAGCAGGGAATGAGCAGTTCTTC	CASSVRAGAGNEQFF
TRBV7-2	.	TRBJ2-6	.	TGTGCCAGCAGCCTTGGGGGAACTGGGGCCAACGTCCTGACTTTC	CASSLGGTGANVLTF
TRBV2	.	TRBJ2-5	.	TGTGCCAGCAGGGAAGGGGGAGAGACCCAGTACTTC	CASREGGETQYF
TRBV19	.	TRBJ2-1	TRBD2	TGTGCCAGTAGCCAAACCCTCGACCTAGCGGGAGGAAGGGGCGAGCAGTTCTTC	CASSQTLDLAGGRGEQFF
TRBV5-1	.	TRBJ2-7	TRBD2	TGCGCCAGCAGCCCTGGGGCGGCTAGCGGGAGGGCCGGAGTCAACGAGCAGTACTTC	CASSPGAASGRAGVNEQYF
TRBV28	.	TRBJ1-5	.	TGTGCCAGCATAGAGACGGGTCAGCCCCAGCATTTT	CASIETGQPQHF
TRBV9	.	TRBJ1-2	TRBD1	TGTGCCAGCACTCGGGACAGGCGTAACTATGGCTACACCTTC	CASTRDRRNYGYTF
TRBV7-6	.	TRBJ2-5	.	TGTGCCAGCAGCTTAGGCCAAGAGACCCAGTACTTC	CASSLGQETQYF
TRBV18	.	TRBJ2-1	.	TGTGCCAGCTCACCACCTCAATTGGGACAAGGTGAGCAGTTCTTC	CASSPPQLGQGEQFF
TRBV7-2	.	TRBJ1-4	TRBD1	TGTGCCAGCAGCTCTGGGGACAGACTAAGAAATGAAAAACTGTTTTTT	CASSSGDRLRNEKLFF
TRBV18	.	TRBJ2-7	.	TGTGCCAGCTCACCAGGACTCAGCTCCTACGAGCAGTACTTC	CASSPGLSSYEQYF
TRBV11-3	.	TRBJ2-1	.	TGTGCCAGCGGTTCCCGCCTCAATGAGCAGTTCTTC	CASGSRLNEQFF
TRBV5-4	.	TRBJ2-1	TRBD2	TGTGCCAGCAGCAATGAAGGACTAGCGGGAGTAAATGAGCAGTTCTTC	CASSNEGLAGVNEQFF
TRBV5-1	.	TRBJ2-7	.	TGCGCCAGCAGCTTGGTAGCGGTGACCTACGAGCAGTACTTC	CASSLVAVTYEQYF
TRBV5-4	.	TRBJ2-1	TRBD2	TGTGCCAGCAGAAGGCCGGGACTAGCGGGACTTAATCGGGACAATGAGCAGTTCTTC	CASRRPGLAGLNRDNEQFF
TRBV7-2	.	TRBJ1-2	.	TGTGCCAGCAACCTATTCAGGGGTTCTAACTATGGCTACACCTTC	CASNLFRGSNYGYTF
TRBV4-3	.	TRBJ2-1	.	TGCGCCAGCAGCCAAGAGGATGGAGAGGCCCGCATCGATGAGCAGTTCTTC	CASSQEDGEARIDEQFF
TRBV7-2	.	TRBJ2-5	TRBD2	TGTGCCAGCAGCTCCGGACTAGCGGGAGGGGAGCAGTACTTC	CASSSGLAGGEQYF
TRBV28	.	TRBJ1-2	.	TGTGCCAGCAGTGCTGGGGGCCCTAACTATGGCTACACCTTC	CASSAGGPNYGYTF
TRBV5-1	.	TRBJ2-3	TRBD1	TGCGCCAGCAGCCGCTTCACGACAGGGGAATCCTACGATACGCAGTATTTT	CASSRFTTGESYDTQYF
TRBV7-2	.	TRBJ1-1	.	TGTGCCAGCAGCTTGTTTGTACGGGGGGTTGCTGAAGCTTTCTTT	CASSLFVRGVAEAFF
TRBV11-3	.	TRBJ1-1	.	TGTGCCAGCAGCTTACAGCTAACTGAAGCTTTCTTT	CASSLQLTEAFF
TRBV9	.	TRBJ1-4	.	TGTGCCAGCAGCGCCGGGACCCTTAATGAAAAACTGTTTTTT	CASSAGTLNEKLFF
TRBV7-2	.	TRBJ2-7	TRBD2	TGTGCCAGCAGCTTATTAGCTAGCGGGAGTTTGTCCTACGAGCAGTACTTC	CASSLLASGSLSYEQYF
TRBV6-5	.	TRBJ2-1	.	TGTGCCAGCAGTTTAGGACCGAGCTCCTACAATGAGCAGTTCTTC	CASSLGPSSYNEQFF
TRBV7-2	few	TRBJ2-5	TRBD2	TGTGCCAGCAGCTTCAGTGGGCGGGGGGAGACCCAGTACTTC	CASSFSGRGETQYF
TRBV19	.	TRBJ2-7	.	TGTGCCAGTAGTAGGCCCCCGGGCTCGGTCTACGAGCAGTACTTC	CASSRPPGSVYEQYF
TRBV28	.	TRBJ2-7	.	TGTGCCAGCAGTTTGGCGGGAATCAAGGGGCGCGAGCAGTACTTC	CASSLAGIKGREQYF
TRBV6-6	.	TRBJ2-5	TRBD2	TGTGCCAGCAGAACTAGCGGCATGGGTCAGGAGACCCAGTACTTC	CASRTSGMGQETQYF
TRBV7-9	.	TRBJ2-5	TRBD1	TGTGCCAGCAGCTCGGACAGGGGGCGCGAGACCCAGTACTTC	CASSSDRGRETQYF
TRBV7-9	.	TRBJ2-2	TRBD2	TGTGCCAGCAGCTTAGCGGCGGGAGGGCCTGTAACCGGGGAGCTGTTTTTT	CASSLAAGGPVTGELFF
TRBV7-9	.	TRBJ2-7	.	TGTGCCAGCAGCCTCTCCTCCTACGAGCAGTACTTC	CASSLSSYEQYF
TRBV10-1	.	TRBJ2-1	TRBD1	TGCGCCAGCAGAGGACAGGGGGAGTACAATGAGCAGTTCTTC	CASRGQGEYNEQFF